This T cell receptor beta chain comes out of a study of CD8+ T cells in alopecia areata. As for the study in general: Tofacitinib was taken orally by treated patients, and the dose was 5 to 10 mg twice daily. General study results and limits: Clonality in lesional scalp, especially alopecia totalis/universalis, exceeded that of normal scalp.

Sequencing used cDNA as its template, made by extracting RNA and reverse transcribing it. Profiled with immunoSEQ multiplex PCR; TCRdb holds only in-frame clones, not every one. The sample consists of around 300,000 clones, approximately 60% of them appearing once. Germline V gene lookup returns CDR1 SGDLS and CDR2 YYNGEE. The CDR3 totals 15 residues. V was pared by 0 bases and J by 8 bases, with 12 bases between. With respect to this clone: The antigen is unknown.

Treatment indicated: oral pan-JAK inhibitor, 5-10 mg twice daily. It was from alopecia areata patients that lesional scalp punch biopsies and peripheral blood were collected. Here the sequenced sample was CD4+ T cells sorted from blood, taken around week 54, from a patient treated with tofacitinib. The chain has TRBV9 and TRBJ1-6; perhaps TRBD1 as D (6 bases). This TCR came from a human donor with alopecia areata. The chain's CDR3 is CASSVEGTPYSPLHF. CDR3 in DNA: TGTGCCAGCAGCGTAGAGGGGACACCGTATTCACCCCTCCACTTT.